This T cell receptor beta chain was recorded in a study of cytomegalovirus exposure and HLA in healthy donors. CDR1 is SNHLY and CDR2 is FYNNEI in the germline V gene. The length of the CDR3 is 12 residues. Trimming removed 7 bases at V and 11 bases at J, with 15 bases between. Donors showed nominal health when sampled, although they likely had unrecorded immune exposures. On this clone itself: Its specificity is not known.

General observations from the study: TCR beta chain V- and J-gene trimming was linked, in a later analysis, to a missense variant in DCLRE1C. Within an earlier analysis, most TCR beta V segments proved productive either about 90% or about 30% of the time.

Primers included in the PCR were 60 Vbeta and 13 Jbeta primers. The method was immunoSEQ multiplex PCR; TCRdb's version includes in-frame clones alone and lacks a portion of them. Of about 190,000 clones in the sample, roughly 77% were seen once. This sequence originates from a man between 25 and 39 years old in good health and CMV-seropositive. The chain uses TRBV2 and TRBJ1-3; a possible D gene is TRBD1 (5 bases). Source material: PBMCs. CDR3 DNA sequence: TGTGCCAGCACTGGCGACAGTAACCCCATATATTTT. Translated: CASTGDSNPIYF.